Listed below are T cell receptor beta chains from one sample, sequenced in a study of T cell responses to AZD1222 COVID-19 vaccine. Sequencing used immunoSEQ multiplex PCR; TCRdb keeps in-frame clones, though not all of them. The sample contains about 150,000 clones, more than 85% of which appear only once. This sample comprised peripheral blood, obtained after recovery from COVID-19. Receptors originate from an adult who had recovered from COVID-19. The CDR3 runs from the conserved cysteine through the conserved F or W. A D gene is named only where the DNA matches it firmly. Size is omitted from some rows. Given values are once, few, many or a class for expanded clones.

j_gene	abundance	v_gene	d_gene	CDR3nt	CDR3aa
TRBJ1-3	NA	TRBV19	NA	TGTGCCAGTAGTATATCGGCAGGGCCCGGAAACACCATATATTTT	CASSISAGPGNTIYF
TRBJ1-4	NA	TRBV5-1	NA	TGCGCCAGCAGCAAGGACCCGCGGACTAATGAAAAACTGTTTTTT	CASSKDPRTNEKLFF
TRBJ1-5	NA	TRBV10-3	TRBD1	TGTGCCATCAGGGACAGGGATATTCAGCCCCAGCATTTT	CAIRDRDIQPQHF
TRBJ1-5	NA	TRBV7-9	NA	TGTGCCAGCAGCCCCATCCTCCAGCCCCAGCATTTT	CASSPILQPQHF
TRBJ1-5	NA	TRBV6-5	NA	TGTGCCACCGCGGTCCGGGGGGTTGGCAATCAGCCCCAGCATTTT	CATAVRGVGNQPQHF
TRBJ2-1	few	TRBV11-2	TRBD2	TGTGCCAGCAGTCCTAGCGGGGAGAATGAGCAGTTCTTC	CASSPSGENEQFF
TRBJ1-2	once	TRBV5-4	TRBD1	TGTGCCAGCAGCTTTGACAGGGCCAACTATGGCTACACCTTC	CASSFDRANYGYTF
TRBJ1-4	NA	TRBV4-2	NA	TGTGCCAGCAGCCAAGATACGGGACGGTTCGAAAAACTGTTTTTT	CASSQDTGRFEKLFF
TRBJ2-7	NA	TRBV14	TRBD1	TGTGCCAGCAGCCCCTCGACAGGGAGAGGGTTCTACGAGCAGTACTTC	CASSPSTGRGFYEQYF
TRBJ1-3	NA	TRBV7-9	TRBD1	TGTGCCAGCAGCCGGACAGGCTCTGGAAACACCATATATTTT	CASSRTGSGNTIYF
TRBJ1-5	NA	TRBV19	TRBD1	TGTGCCACTCGGAACAGGGGAGGGGATAGCAATCAGCCCCAGCATTTT	CATRNRGGDSNQPQHF
TRBJ2-4	NA	TRBV29-1	TRBD2	TGCAGCGCCCGGCGCGGGAGTGACATTCAGTACTTC	CSARRGSDIQYF
TRBJ2-1	NA	TRBV5-6	TRBD2	TGTGCCAGCAGCTCCCCTAGCGGGAGGAGCAATGAGCAGTTCTTC	CASSSPSGRSNEQFF
TRBJ2-5	NA	TRBV28	NA	TGTGCCAGCAGTTTAGGAGGGGCAACGCAAGAGACCCAGTACTTC	CASSLGGATQETQYF
TRBJ2-2	NA	TRBV23-1	NA	TGCGCCAGCAGAGGAACCGGGGAGCTGTTTTTT	CASRGTGELFF
TRBJ2-3	NA	TRBV28	NA	TGTGCCAGCAGTTCCTCTCGACTACCTGGCACAGATACGCAGTATTTT	CASSSSRLPGTDTQYF
TRBJ2-7	NA	TRBV28	NA	TGTGCCAGCAGTTTACCCCTTCTTGGAGGGGACGAGCAGTACTTC	CASSLPLLGGDEQYF
TRBJ1-2	once	TRBV18	NA	TGTGCCAGCTCACCACCGTTACAGTCCTATGGCTACACCTTC	CASSPPLQSYGYTF
TRBJ1-2	NA	TRBV3-1/TRBV3-2	NA	TGTGCCAGCAGCCAAGAGTGGAGGGCGGACTATGGCTACACCTTC	CASSQEWRADYGYTF
TRBJ1-2	once	TRBV20-1	NA	TGCAGTGCTAGAGAGGGGCAAGGCTACACCTTC	CSAREGQGYTF
TRBJ2-7	NA	TRBV2	TRBD2	TGTGCCAGCACCCGGGAAGTAGCGGGACCCAACGAGCAGTACTTC	CASTREVAGPNEQYF
TRBJ2-1	NA	TRBV7-8	NA	TGTGCCAGCAGCTCACCCCTACAGGGTCTTGATGAGCAGTTCTTC	CASSSPLQGLDEQFF
TRBJ2-3	NA	TRBV10-3	TRBD2	TGTGCCATCAGTGAGCTAGCGGGGCGAGATACGCAGTATTTT	CAISELAGRDTQYF
TRBJ1-1	NA	TRBV5-1	TRBD1	TGCGCCAGCAGCGTGGGGACAGGGGGGTGGGGCACTGAAGCTTTCTTT	CASSVGTGGWGTEAFF
TRBJ1-5	NA	TRBV12-2	NA	TGTGCAAGTCGCTTAGGGGGGTGGGCACCAGATCAGCCCCAGCATTTT	CASRLGGWAPDQPQHF
TRBJ1-4	NA	TRBV5-1	NA	TGCGCCAGCACACTTACAGGAAATCCAACTAATGAAAAACTGTTTTTT	CASTLTGNPTNEKLFF
TRBJ2-3	NA	TRBV19	NA	TGTGCCAGTAGTTCTAGTGTTGGGCGAGATACGCAGTATTTT	CASSSSVGRDTQYF
TRBJ2-2	NA	TRBV7-3	NA	TGTGCCAGCAGCTCTTACAGGTCCGGGGAGCTGTTTTTT	CASSSYRSGELFF
TRBJ1-1	NA	TRBV6-2/TRBV6-3	NA	TGTGCCAGCAGTCAGGGCGCTGAAGCTTTCTTT	CASSQGAEAFF
TRBJ1-5	NA	TRBV7-9	TRBD1	TGTGCCAGCAGCTCGGGACAGGGAATCAGTCAGCCCCAGCATTTT	CASSSGQGISQPQHF
TRBJ2-3	NA	TRBV12-5	TRBD2	TGTGCTAGTGGTTTGGTATTTGGACTAGCGGGGGTTAGCACAGATACGCAGTATTTT	CASGLVFGLAGVSTDTQYF
TRBJ2-5	NA	TRBV5-1	TRBD2	TGCGCCAGCAGACGAGGTAGCGGGGGGGAGACCCAGTACTTC	CASRRGSGGETQYF
TRBJ1-2	few	TRBV18	TRBD1	TGTGCCAGCTCACTCGGACAGGGGGTTGATGGCTACACCTTC	CASSLGQGVDGYTF
TRBJ2-3	NA	TRBV29-1	NA	TGCAGCGTTGAGCCAACAGATACGCAGTATTTT	CSVEPTDTQYF
TRBJ2-7	NA	TRBV7-8	NA	TGTGCCAGCAGCTCCCGAGTCGGGGTAGAATACGAGCAGTACTTC	CASSSRVGVEYEQYF
TRBJ1-3	NA	TRBV6-4	NA	TGTGCCAGCAGTGATGTGGGCAAGGACGGAAACACCATATATTTT	CASSDVGKDGNTIYF